This TCR beta chain is from a study of memory CD4+ T cells and cytomegalovirus serostatus. The sort gate was single viable CD3+CD4+CD8-CD45RO+ cells for memory CD4+ T cells. After thawing, CD4+ T cells were positively selected. The CDR3 runs 16 residues. J lost 5 bases, V lost 2 bases, and 11 bases had no gene match. CDR1 is MDHEN and CDR2 is SYDVKM in the germline V gene. Produced via immunoSEQ multiplex PCR; TCRdb's table is partial and in-frame only. This table holds 28,000 or so clones, roughly 76% found once. J is TRBJ2-7 and V is TRBV28, with 8 bases aligning to TRBD1. The sample taken for sequencing was memory CD4+ T cells from blood. The TCR comes from an adult in good health and CMV-seronegative. CDR3: CASSLGPRATGDEQYF. CDR3 in DNA: TGTGCCAGCAGTTTAGGGCCCCGCGCGACAGGGGACGAGCAGTACTTC.